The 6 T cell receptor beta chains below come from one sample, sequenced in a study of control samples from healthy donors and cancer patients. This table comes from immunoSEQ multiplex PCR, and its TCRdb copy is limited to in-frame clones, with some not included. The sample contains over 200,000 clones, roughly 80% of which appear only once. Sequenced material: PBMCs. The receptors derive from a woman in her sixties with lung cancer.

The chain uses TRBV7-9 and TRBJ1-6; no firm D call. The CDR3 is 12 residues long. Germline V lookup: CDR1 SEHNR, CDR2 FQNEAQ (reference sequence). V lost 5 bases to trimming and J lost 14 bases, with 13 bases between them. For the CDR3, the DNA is TGTGCCAGCAGCCAGAACAATGGGGCCCTCCACTTT. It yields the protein CASSQNNGALHF.

The CDR3 DNA sequence: TGTGCCAGCAGTCTCTGGACTAGCGGGAGGGCCCCAGATACGCAGTATTTT. This translates into CASSLWTSGRAPDTQYF. J is TRBJ2-3 and V is TRBV28, with 15 bases aligning to TRBD2. The germline V gene encodes CDR1 MDHEN and CDR2 SYDVKM. The CDR3 has 17 amino acids. Trimming took 5 bases from V and 4 from J; bases not matched to a gene: 7.

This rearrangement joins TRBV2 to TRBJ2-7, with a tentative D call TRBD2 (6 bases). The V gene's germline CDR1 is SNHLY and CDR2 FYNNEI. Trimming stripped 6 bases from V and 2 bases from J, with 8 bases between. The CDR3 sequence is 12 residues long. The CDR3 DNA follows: TGTGCCAGCAGGACTAGAGCCTACGAGCAGTACTTC. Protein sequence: CASRTRAYEQYF.

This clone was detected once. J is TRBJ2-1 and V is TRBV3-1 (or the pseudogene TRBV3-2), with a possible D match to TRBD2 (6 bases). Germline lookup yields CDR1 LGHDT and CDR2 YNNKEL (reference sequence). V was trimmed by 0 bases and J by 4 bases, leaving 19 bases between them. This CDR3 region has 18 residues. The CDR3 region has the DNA TGTGCCAGCAGCCAAGAGGGGGGAGCAGTTTCGGGTTACAATGAGCAGTTCTTC. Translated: CASSQEGGAVSGYNEQFF.

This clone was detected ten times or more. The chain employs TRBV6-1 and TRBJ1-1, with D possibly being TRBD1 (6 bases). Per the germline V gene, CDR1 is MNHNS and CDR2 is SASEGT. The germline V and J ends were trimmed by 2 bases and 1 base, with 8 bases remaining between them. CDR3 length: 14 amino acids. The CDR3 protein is CASSERQANTEAFF. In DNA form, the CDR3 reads TGTGCCAGCAGTGAAAGACAGGCGAACACTGAAGCTTTCTTT.

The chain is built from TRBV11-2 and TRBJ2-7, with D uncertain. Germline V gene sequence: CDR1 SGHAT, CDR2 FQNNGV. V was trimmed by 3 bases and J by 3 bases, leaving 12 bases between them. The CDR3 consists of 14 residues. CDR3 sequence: CASSLYFGRYEQYF. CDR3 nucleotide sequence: TGTGCCAGCAGCTTGTACTTTGGCCGCTACGAGCAGTACTTC.